Following are 29 T cell receptor beta chains from one sample sequenced in a study of molecular identifiers for immune sequencing clone quantification. TCRdb itself ran the PCR reads through MiXCR, one entry per CDR3 protein. The table includes around 320,000 distinct CDR3 sequences, 24% detected once. The sample consisted of naive CD8+ T cells from blood, with Jurkat cell RNA spiked in. The subset: FACS-sorted CD8+CD4-CCR7+CD45RA+ naive T cells. The receptors shown here come from a human donor in good health. Some libraries in this study had Jurkat cell RNA spiked in.

For this clonotype: The germline gene is not matched at one end of the junction; a read error may be the cause. The gene calls are TRBV6-2 or TRBV6-3 and TRBJ1-1, with 8 bases identical to TRBD1. CDR3 length equals 15 residues. Germline lookup yields CDR1 MNHEY and CDR2 SVGEGT. The CDR3 loop is CASSDLWTGWTEAFF. The DNA of the CDR3 is TGTGCGAGCAGTGACCTTTGGACAGGGTGGACTGAAGCTTTCTTT.

A few counts support this clonotype. V gene TRBV4-2 combines with J gene TRBJ1-1, with 7 bases that match TRBD1. The CDR3 runs 13 residues. Germline V CDR1 and CDR2: LGHNA, YNFKEQ. The V and J ends lost 6 bases and 6 bases, in that order; junction bases with no gene match: 7. CDR3 DNA: TGTGCCAGCAGACAGGGGCTCGGCTCTGAAGCTTTCTTT. Its protein is CASRQGLGSEAFF.

A single count supports this clonotype. The V and J genes are TRBV4-2 and TRBJ2-7; TRBD1 aligns across 9 bases. This CDR3 is built from 16 residues. Germline CDR1 and CDR2: LGHNA and YNFKEQ. Losses at the gene ends were 0 bases for V and 5 bases for J; bases not matched to a gene: 8. The CDR3 is CASSQEEGTGTHEQYF. CDR3 in DNA: TGTGCCAGCAGCCAAGAGGAAGGGACAGGGACCCACGAGCAGTACTTC.

The CDR3 here is CASSAAGHSYNEQFF. CDR3 nucleotide sequence: TGTGCCAGCAGCGCCGCGGGACACTCCTACAATGAGCAGTTCTTC. The chain links TRBV7-9 to TRBJ2-1; TRBD1 or TRBD2 may be the D gene (6 bases each). Germline V gene sequence: CDR1 SEHNR, CDR2 FQNEAQ (reference sequence). This CDR3 has 15 residues. The V end lost 5 bases, the J end lost 0 bases, and 11 bases lay between the germline ends. The variable domain in full, completed from reference TRBV7-9 and TRBJ2-1, reads DTGVSQNPRHKITKRGQNVTFRCDPISEHNRLYWYRQTLGQGPEFLTYFQNEAQLEKSRLLSDRFSAERPKGSFSTLEIQRTEQGDSAMYLCASSAAGHSYNEQFFGPGTRLTVL.

The J gene is TRBJ2-7, the V gene TRBV7-9, with D possibly being TRBD2 (6 bases). Germline lookup yields CDR1 SEHNR and CDR2 FQNEAQ (reference sequence). V lost 1 base and J lost 2, with 15 bases in between. CDR3 size: 16 residues. CDR3: CASSLVEGPNTYEQYF. The DNA of the CDR3 is TGTGCCAGCAGCTTAGTGGAGGGGCCCAACACCTACGAGCAGTACTTC.

The rearrangement links TRBV20-1 to TRBJ1-3; the D gene is possibly TRBD1 (5 bases). The germline V gene has CDR1 DFQATT and CDR2 SNEGSKA (reference sequence). The CDR3 has 13 residues. The ends were cut back, 6 bases at V and 0 bases at J, with 9 bases in the middle. The DNA for the CDR3 is TGCAGTGCCGAAGACAGCTCTGGAAACACCATATATTTT. Translated: CSAEDSSGNTIYF.

This clonotype was counted only a few times. DNA for the CDR3: TGTGCCAGCAGCTCAAGCGGACTAGCGCTCCAAGAGACCCAGTACTTC. Its translation: CASSSSGLALQETQYF. This chain links TRBV7-9 with TRBJ2-5, with 9 positions matching TRBD2. The CDR3 has 16 residues. J gave up 1 base and V 4 bases, and 7 bases lay outside the gene matches. Per the germline V gene, CDR1 is SEHNR and CDR2 is FQNEAQ (reference sequence).

This clonotype has only a few counts. The chain couples TRBV28 to TRBJ2-7, with no clear D. Germline V gene lookup returns CDR1 MDHEN and CDR2 SYDVKM. The V end was cut by 5 bases, the J end by 1 base, with 18 bases between. The CDR3 covers 16 residues. CDR3 DNA: TGTGCCAGCAGTCAATCAGGTACTATCAGGTCCTACGAGCAGTACTTC. Its translation: CASSQSGTIRSYEQYF.

Note on this clonotype: Just one base apart from a much larger clone, this may be a read error. The CDR3: CANSSRGSNQPQHF. CDR3 bases: TGTGCCAACAGCTCCAGGGGGTCCAATCAGCCCCAGCATTTT. The chain uses TRBV13 and TRBJ1-5; 7 nucleotides line up with TRBD1. This CDR3 spans 14 amino acids. Germline V gives CDR1 PRHDT, CDR2 FYEKMQ (reference sequence).

A word on this clonotype: This sequence may be a read error, since a much larger clone differs from it by one base. V is TRBV5-1 and J is TRBJ1-5; D gene ambiguous. Trimming took off 9 bases at V and 0 bases at J, with 13 bases between the two ends. The CDR3 contains 14 residues. Germline lookup yields CDR1 SGHRS and CDR2 YFSETQ. The CDR3 here is CAIGGSYSNQPQHF. CDR3 coding DNA: TGCGCCATCGGTGGCAGCTATAGCAATCAGCCCCAGCATTTT.

The chain links TRBV27 to TRBJ2-7, with D hard to call. Germline lookup yields CDR1 MNHEY and CDR2 SMNVEV (reference sequence). V lost 7 bases and J lost 3, with 10 bases in between. The CDR3 extends over 12 amino acids. The CDR3: CASTGPYYEQYF. DNA of the CDR3: TGTGCCAGCACCGGCCCGTACTACGAGCAGTACTTC.

In its sample, this clonotype was seen a few times. The chain employs TRBV6-2 or TRBV6-3 and TRBJ1-1; the D is unclear. CDR3 length equals 16 residues. Germline CDR1 and CDR2: MNHEY and SVGEGT. Trimming shortened V by 7 bases and J by 0 bases, and 18 bases separated the two germline ends. CDR3 in amino acids: CASTWVGPGLNTEAFF. The CDR3 nucleotides read TGTGCCAGCACATGGGTTGGTCCAGGATTGAACACTGAAGCTTTCTTT.

This clonotype was seen repeatedly, ten times or more. The J gene is TRBJ2-5, the V gene TRBV7-2; D is undetermined. This CDR3 is built from 13 residues. Germline V gene sequence: CDR1 SGHTA, CDR2 FQGNSA. V was shortened by 3 bases and J by 9 bases, with 14 bases between the two germline ends. The CDR3 nucleotides are TGTGCCAGCAGCTTGAACGCCCCTGGGGCCCAGTACTTC. Translation: CASSLNAPGAQYF.

This clonotype was seen ten or more times. The chain combines TRBV6-5 with TRBJ1-4; no clear D gene. The germline V and J ends were trimmed by 6 bases and 2 bases, with 13 bases remaining between them. The CDR3 extends over 15 amino acids. The germline gives CDR1 MNHEY, CDR2 SVGAGI. This CDR3 reads CASRWNSGTNEKLFF. CDR3 sequence (DNA): TGTGCCAGCAGGTGGAACAGCGGGACTAATGAAAAACTGTTTTTT.

This clonotype was observed a handful of times. The chain links TRBV4-3 to TRBJ2-7; 10 bases line up with TRBD2. Germline lookup yields CDR1 LGHNA and CDR2 YSLEER. The CDR3 spans 16 residues. After removal of 0 bases from V and 2 bases from J, the junction contained 4 bases not matched to a gene. This CDR3 reads CASSQDRTSGTYEQYF. As DNA, the CDR3 is TGCGCCAGCAGCCAAGATAGGACTAGCGGAACCTACGAGCAGTACTTC.

This clonotype was detected many times. CDR3 DNA: TGCAGCTCCTGGTCGGACACCCAGTACTTC. This gives the protein CSSWSDTQYF. The chain carries TRBV29-1 and TRBJ2-5; D ambiguous. V was shortened by 8 bases and J by 8 bases, with 12 bases between the two germline ends. Germline lookup yields CDR1 SQVTM and CDR2 ANQGSEA. The CDR3 length is 10 residues.

V usage is TRBV7-8 and J usage is TRBJ2-7; D is undetermined. Germline V CDR1 and CDR2: SGHVS, FQNEAQ. V lost 5 bases to trimming and J lost 0 bases, with 11 bases between them. This CDR3 comprises 14 residues. The CDR3 here is CASSPLDVSYEQYF. CDR3 nucleotide sequence: TGTGCCAGCAGCCCTTTGGACGTCTCCTACGAGCAGTACTTC. The complete variable domain, with remaining parts taken from reference TRBV7-8 and TRBJ2-7, reads GAGVSQSPRYKVAKRGQDVALRCDPISGHVSLFWYQQALGQGPEFLTYFQNEAQLDKSGLPSDRFFAERPEGSVSTLKIQRTQQEDSAVYLCASSPLDVSYEQYFGPGTRLTVT.

The rearrangement uses TRBV7-6 and TRBJ2-5, with D possibly being TRBD1 or TRBD2 (6 bases each). Trimming left V 8 bases short and J 0 bases short, with 22 bases between. The CDR3 is made up of 17 amino acids. The V gene's germline CDR1 is SGHVS and CDR2 FNYEAQ. CDR3 loop: CASGLAQGHVYQETQYF. The CDR3 bases are TGTGCCAGCGGCCTAGCGCAGGGGCACGTGTACCAAGAGACCCAGTACTTC.

This clonotype appeared many times. The chain carries TRBV6-2 or TRBV6-3 and TRBJ2-3; D is undetermined. Germline CDR1 reads MNHEY; CDR2 reads SVGEGT. This CDR3 has 12 amino acids. V was cut by 3 bases and J by 6 bases, with 7 bases left in between. The CDR3 protein is CASSYGLDTQYF. The CDR3 DNA is TGTGCCAGCAGTTATGGGCTGGATACGCAGTATTTT.

This rearrangement joins TRBV20-1 to TRBJ2-1; 8 bases align to TRBD2. The CDR3 contains 15 residues. CDR1 and CDR2 from the germline V gene are DFQATT and SNEGSKA (reference sequence). V lost 3 bases to trimming and J lost 7 bases; unmatched junction nucleotides: 11. This CDR3 reads CSARNRGGNFNEQFF. CDR3 nucleotide sequence: TGCAGTGCTAGGAATCGCGGGGGGAATTTTAATGAGCAGTTCTTC.

This clonotype was counted at least ten times. The chain is built from TRBV4-3 and TRBJ2-3; a possible D gene is TRBD2 (5 bases). Germline CDR1 is LGHNA and CDR2 is YSLEER. The CDR3 is made up of 16 amino acids. Between the trimmed V and J ends, which lost 0 bases and 2 bases, there was a span of 12 bases. CDR3 loop: CASSQDQPSPTDTQYF. The CDR3 DNA follows: TGCGCCAGCAGCCAAGATCAACCTAGCCCCACAGATACGCAGTATTTT.

This clonotype was counted ten times or more. The chain combines TRBV5-5 with TRBJ2-3; no clear D. CDR1 is SGHKS and CDR2 is YYEKEE in the germline V gene (reference sequence). This CDR3 has 11 residues. V gave up 3 bases and J gave up 7 bases, with 6 bases separating them. The CDR3 region is CASSSAYTQYF. For the CDR3, the DNA is TGTGCCAGCAGCTCCGCTTATACGCAGTATTTT.

On this clonotype itself: This sequence may be a read error, since a much larger clone differs from it by one base. The chain joins TRBV21-1 to TRBJ1-1; the tabulated D call, TRBD1, remains unverified against the DNA. TRBV21-1 is an annotated pseudogene. The CDR3 is 15 amino acids. CDR3 residues: CASSKWGQVNTAAFF. CDR3 in DNA: TGTGCCAGCAGCAAATGGGGACAGGTGAACACTGCAGCTTTCTTT.

The J gene is TRBJ2-7, the V gene TRBV4-3; TRBD1 matches at 7 bases. The V and J ends lost 1 base and 2 bases, in that order; junction bases with no gene match: 5. The CDR3 extends over 15 amino acids. Germline CDR1 LGHNA, CDR2 YSLEER. CDR3 residues: CASSQGPGQPYEQYF. The CDR3 DNA sequence: TGCGCCAGCAGCCAAGGTCCGGGACAGCCCTACGAGCAGTACTTC.

Ten or more counts support this clonotype. The chain combines TRBV30 with TRBJ1-1, with D maybe TRBD1 (6 bases). This CDR3 has 14 amino acids. V was trimmed by 2 bases and J by 1 base, leaving 11 bases between them. Germline CDR1 reads GTSNPN; CDR2 reads SVGIG (reference sequence). Written as DNA, the CDR3 is TGTGCCTGGAGTCCGGGACATTCGAACACTGAAGCTTTCTTT. Translating it yields CAWSPGHSNTEAFF.

This clonotype was counted ten times or more. V and J are TRBV5-6 and TRBJ1-5; D ambiguous. V lost 1 base, J lost 11 bases, and 13 bases lay in between. CDR3 length equals 13 residues. The germline V gene encodes CDR1 SGHDT and CDR2 YYEEEE. The CDR3 bases are TGTGCCAGCAGCTTGAGCTGGGTCGGGGCCCAGCATTTT. Translation: CASSLSWVGAQHF.

In regard to this clonotype: The final CDR3 position lacks the conserved phenylalanine or tryptophan, pointing to a likely read error. Written as DNA, the CDR3 is TGTGCCAGCAGTTCCCCTTACATGGGCACTGAAGCTTTCCTT. Amino acids: CASSSPYMGTEAFL. The V call is TRBV12-3 or TRBV12-4, the J call TRBJ1-1; D is ambiguous. This CDR3 has 14 residues. V shed 4 bases and J shed 4 bases, with 13 bases lying between them.

This clonotype was seen repeatedly, ten times or more. CDR3 loop: CASSPPGTGRGETQYF. The CDR3 bases are TGTGCCAGCAGCCCACCCGGGACAGGGAGGGGCGAGACCCAGTACTTC. The rearrangement joins TRBV7-4 to TRBJ2-5; TRBD1 matches at 9 bases. V lost 5 bases, J lost 5 bases, and 12 bases stayed unmatched. CDR1 is SGHVT, CDR2 SQSDAQ, per germline. The CDR3 has 16 amino acids.

This clonotype was counted at least ten times. This chain connects TRBV20-1 to TRBJ1-1; D ambiguous. V gave up 1 base and J gave up 0 bases, with 6 bases separating them. CDR1 DFQATT and CDR2 SNEGSKA come from the germline V gene (reference sequence). The CDR3 has 13 residues. The CDR3 DNA follows: TGCAGTGCTAGAGGGCAGCTGAACACTGAAGCTTTCTTT. It codes for CSARGQLNTEAFF.